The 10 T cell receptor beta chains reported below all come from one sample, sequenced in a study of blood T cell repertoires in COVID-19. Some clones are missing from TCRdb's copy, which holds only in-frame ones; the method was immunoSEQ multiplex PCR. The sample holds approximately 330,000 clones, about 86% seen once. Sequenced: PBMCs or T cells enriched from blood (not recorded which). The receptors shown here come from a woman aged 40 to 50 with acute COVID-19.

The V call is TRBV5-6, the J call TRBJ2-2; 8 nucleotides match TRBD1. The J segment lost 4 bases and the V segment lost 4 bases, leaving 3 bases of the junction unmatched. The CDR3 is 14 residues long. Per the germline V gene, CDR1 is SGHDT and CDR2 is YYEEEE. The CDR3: CASSQGASTGELFF. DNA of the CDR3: TGTGCCAGCAGCCAGGGGGCCTCCACCGGGGAGCTGTTTTTT.

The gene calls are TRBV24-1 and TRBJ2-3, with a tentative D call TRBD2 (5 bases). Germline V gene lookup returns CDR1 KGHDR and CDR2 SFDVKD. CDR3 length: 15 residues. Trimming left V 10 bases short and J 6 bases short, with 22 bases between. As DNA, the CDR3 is TGTGCCACTGCGTCCGGTGGCGGGCTACAGGATACGCAGTATTTT. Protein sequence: CATASGGGLQDTQYF.

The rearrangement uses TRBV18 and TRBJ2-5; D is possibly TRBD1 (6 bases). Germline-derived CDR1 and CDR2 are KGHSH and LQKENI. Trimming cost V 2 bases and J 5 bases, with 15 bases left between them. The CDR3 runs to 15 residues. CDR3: CASSPYPGVFETQYF. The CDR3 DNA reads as TGTGCCAGCTCACCATACCCAGGGGTCTTCGAGACCCAGTACTTC. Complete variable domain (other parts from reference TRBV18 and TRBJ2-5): NAGVMQNPRHLVRRRGQEARLRCSPMKGHSHVYWYRQLPEEGLKFMVYLQKENIIDESGMPKERFSAEFPKEGPSILRIQQVVRGDSAAYFCASSPYPGVFETQYFGPGTRLLVL.

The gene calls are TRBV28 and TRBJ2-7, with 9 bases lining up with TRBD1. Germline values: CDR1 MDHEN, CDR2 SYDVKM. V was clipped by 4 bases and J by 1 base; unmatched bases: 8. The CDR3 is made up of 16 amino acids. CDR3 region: CASSSPGQGLSYEQYF. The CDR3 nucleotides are TGTGCCAGCAGTTCCCCCGGACAGGGGTTATCCTACGAGCAGTACTTC.

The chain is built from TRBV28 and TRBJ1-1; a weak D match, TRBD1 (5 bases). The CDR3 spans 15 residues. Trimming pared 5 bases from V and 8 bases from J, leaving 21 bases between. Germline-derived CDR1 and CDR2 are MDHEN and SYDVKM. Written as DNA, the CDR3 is TGTGCCAGCAGTCTTTTTCTGGGGCAGGCGAGAGAAGCTTTCTTT. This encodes CASSLFLGQAREAFF. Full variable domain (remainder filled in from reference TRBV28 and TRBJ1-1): DVKVTQSSRYLVKRTGEKVFLECVQDMDHENMFWYRQDPGLGLRLIYFSYDVKMKEKGDIPEGYSVSREKKERFSLILESASTNQTSMYLCASSLFLGQAREAFFGQGTRLTVV.

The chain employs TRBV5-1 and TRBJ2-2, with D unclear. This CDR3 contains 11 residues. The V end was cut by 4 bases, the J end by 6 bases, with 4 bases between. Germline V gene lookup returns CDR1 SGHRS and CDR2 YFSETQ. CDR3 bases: TGCGCCAGCAGCGGGCCCGGGGAGCTGTTTTTT. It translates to CASSGPGELFF.

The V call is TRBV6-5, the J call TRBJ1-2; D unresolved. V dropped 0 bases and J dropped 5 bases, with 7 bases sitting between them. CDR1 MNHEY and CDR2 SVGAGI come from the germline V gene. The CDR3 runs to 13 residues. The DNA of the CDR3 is TGTGCCAGCAGTTACTCCAGGACTTATGGCTACACCTTC. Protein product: CASSYSRTYGYTF.

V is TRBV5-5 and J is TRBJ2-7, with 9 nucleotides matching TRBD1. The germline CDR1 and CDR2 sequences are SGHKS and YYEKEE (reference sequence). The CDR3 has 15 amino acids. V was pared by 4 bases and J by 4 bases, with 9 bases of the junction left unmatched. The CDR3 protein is CASSEAGTGTYEQYF. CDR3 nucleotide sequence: TGTGCCAGCAGCGAAGCCGGGACAGGGACTTACGAGCAGTACTTC.

CDR3 coding DNA: TGTGCCAGTAGTATGGAGCGGCCCGGAGATACGCAGTATTTT. Encoded protein: CASSMERPGDTQYF. The chain combines TRBV19 with TRBJ2-3; tentatively, D is TRBD2 (5 bases). Germline V lookup: CDR1 LNHDA, CDR2 SQIVND (reference sequence). With 3 bases removed from V and 5 bases from J, the gap between germline ends came to 12 bases. The CDR3 is 14 amino acids.

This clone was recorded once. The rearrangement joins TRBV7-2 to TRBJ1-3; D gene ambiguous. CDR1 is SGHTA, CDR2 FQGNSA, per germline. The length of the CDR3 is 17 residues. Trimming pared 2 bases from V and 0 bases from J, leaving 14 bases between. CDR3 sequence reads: CASSLLQPSSSGNTIYF. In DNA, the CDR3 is TGTGCCAGCAGCTTATTACAGCCAAGCTCCTCTGGAAACACCATATATTTT.